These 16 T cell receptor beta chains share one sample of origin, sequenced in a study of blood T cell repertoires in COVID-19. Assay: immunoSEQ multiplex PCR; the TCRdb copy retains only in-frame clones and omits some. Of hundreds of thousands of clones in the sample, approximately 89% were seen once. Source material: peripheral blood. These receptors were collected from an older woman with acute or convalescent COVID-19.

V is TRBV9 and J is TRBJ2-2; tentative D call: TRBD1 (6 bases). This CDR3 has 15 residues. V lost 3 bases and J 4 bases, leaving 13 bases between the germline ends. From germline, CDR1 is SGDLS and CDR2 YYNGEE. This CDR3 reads CASSASQGVTGELFF. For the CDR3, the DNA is TGTGCCAGCAGCGCTTCACAGGGAGTCACCGGGGAGCTGTTTTTT.

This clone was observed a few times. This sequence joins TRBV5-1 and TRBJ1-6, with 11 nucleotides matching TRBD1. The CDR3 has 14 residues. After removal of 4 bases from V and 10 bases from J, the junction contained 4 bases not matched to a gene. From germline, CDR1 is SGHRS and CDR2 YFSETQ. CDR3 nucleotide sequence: TGCGCCAGCAGCCCCTGGACAGGGGGCTCACCCCTCCACTTT. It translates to CASSPWTGGSPLHF.

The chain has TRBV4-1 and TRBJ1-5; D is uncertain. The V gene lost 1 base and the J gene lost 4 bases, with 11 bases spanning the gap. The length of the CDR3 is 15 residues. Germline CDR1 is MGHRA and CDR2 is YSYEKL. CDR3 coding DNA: TGCGCCAGCAGCCAAGGCCCGGGGTTTAATCAGCCCCAGCATTTT. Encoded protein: CASSQGPGFNQPQHF.

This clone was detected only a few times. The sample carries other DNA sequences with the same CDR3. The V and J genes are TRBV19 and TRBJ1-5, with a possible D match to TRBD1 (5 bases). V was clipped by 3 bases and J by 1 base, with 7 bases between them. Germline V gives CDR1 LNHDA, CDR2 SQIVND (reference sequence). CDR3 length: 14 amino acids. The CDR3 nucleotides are TGTGCCAGTAGTATTCGGGGGAGCAATCAGCCCCAGCATTTT. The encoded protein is CASSIRGSNQPQHF.

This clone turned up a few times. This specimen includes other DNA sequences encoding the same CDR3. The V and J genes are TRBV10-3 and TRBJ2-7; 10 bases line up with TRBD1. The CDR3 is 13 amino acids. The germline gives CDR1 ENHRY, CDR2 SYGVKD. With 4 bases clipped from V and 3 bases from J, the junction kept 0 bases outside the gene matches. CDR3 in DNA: TGTGCCATCAGTGGGACAGGGGGCTACGAGCAGTACTTC. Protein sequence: CAISGTGGYEQYF.

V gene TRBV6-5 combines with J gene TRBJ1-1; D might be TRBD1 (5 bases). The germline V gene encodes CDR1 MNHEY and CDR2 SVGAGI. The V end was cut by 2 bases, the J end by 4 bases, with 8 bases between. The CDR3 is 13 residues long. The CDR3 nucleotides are TGTGCCAGCAGTTACACAGGATTCACTGAAGCTTTCTTT. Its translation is CASSYTGFTEAFF.

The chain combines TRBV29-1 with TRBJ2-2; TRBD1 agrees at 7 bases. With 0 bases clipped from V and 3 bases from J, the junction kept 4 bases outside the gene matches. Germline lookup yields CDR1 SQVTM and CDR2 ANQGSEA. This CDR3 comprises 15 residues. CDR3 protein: CSVEERGRDTGELFF. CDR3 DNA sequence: TGCAGCGTTGAAGAAAGGGGGCGCGACACCGGGGAGCTGTTTTTT.

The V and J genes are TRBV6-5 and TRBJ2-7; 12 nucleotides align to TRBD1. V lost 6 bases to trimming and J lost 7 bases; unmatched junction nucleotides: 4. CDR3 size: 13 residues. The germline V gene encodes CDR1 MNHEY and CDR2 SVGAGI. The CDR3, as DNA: TGTGCCAGCAGACTGGGACAGGGGGCAGAGCAGTACTTC. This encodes CASRLGQGAEQYF.

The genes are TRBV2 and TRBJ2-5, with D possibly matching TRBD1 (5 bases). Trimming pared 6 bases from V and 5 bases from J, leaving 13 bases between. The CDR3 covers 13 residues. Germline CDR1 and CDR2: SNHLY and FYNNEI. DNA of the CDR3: TGTGCCAGCAGGCAGGGCACTCAGGAGACCCAGTACTTC. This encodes CASRQGTQETQYF.

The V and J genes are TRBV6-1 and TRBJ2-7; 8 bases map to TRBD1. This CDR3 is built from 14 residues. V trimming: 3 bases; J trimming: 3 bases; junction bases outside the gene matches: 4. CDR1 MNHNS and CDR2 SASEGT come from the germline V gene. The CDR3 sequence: CASSEQGAGYEQYF. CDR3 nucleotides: TGTGCCAGCAGTGAGCAGGGGGCTGGCTACGAGCAGTACTTC.

The CDR3 bases are TGTGCCAGCAGCCCTCGGGGGACAGGGAACGGGGTCAATGAGCAGTTCTTC. Translating gives CASSPRGTGNGVNEQFF. This chain joins TRBV11-2 and TRBJ2-1; TRBD1 matches 9 bases. This CDR3 is built from 17 residues. V trimming: 5 bases; J trimming: 6 bases; junction bases outside the gene matches: 14. From germline, CDR1 is SGHAT and CDR2 FQNNGV.

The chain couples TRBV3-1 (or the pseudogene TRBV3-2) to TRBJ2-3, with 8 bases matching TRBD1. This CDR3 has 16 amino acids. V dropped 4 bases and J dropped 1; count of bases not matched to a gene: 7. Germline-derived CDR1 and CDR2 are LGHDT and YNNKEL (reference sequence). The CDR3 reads CASSPTGDAGTDTQYF. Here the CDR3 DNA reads TGTGCCAGCAGCCCGACAGGGGACGCCGGCACAGATACGCAGTATTTT.

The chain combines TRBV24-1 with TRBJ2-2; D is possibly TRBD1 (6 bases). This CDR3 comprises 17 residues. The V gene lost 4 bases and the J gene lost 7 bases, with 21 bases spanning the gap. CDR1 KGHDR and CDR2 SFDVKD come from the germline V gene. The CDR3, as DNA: TGTGCCACCAGTGACAGGGGTACAATCGGGTCGGACGGGGAGCTGTTTTTT. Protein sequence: CATSDRGTIGSDGELFF.

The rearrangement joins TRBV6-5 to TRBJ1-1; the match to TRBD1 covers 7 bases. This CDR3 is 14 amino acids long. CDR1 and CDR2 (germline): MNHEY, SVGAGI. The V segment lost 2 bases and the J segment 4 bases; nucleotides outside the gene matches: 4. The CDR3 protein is CASSYAGGSTEAFF. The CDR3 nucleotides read TGTGCCAGCAGTTACGCAGGGGGGAGCACTGAAGCTTTCTTT.

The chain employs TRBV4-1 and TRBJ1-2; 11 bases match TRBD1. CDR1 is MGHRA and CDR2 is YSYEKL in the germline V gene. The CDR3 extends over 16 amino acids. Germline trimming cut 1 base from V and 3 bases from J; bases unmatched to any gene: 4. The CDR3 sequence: CASSQVRTGGDYGYTF. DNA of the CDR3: TGCGCCAGCAGCCAAGTTAGGACAGGGGGCGACTATGGCTACACCTTC.

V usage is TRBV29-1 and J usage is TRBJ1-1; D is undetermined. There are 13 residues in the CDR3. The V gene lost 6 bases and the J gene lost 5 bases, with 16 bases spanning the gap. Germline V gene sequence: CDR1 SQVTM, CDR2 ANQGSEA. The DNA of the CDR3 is TGCAGCGTCGCTCGAGGGTCGGGGACTGAAGCTTTCTTT. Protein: CSVARGSGTEAFF.